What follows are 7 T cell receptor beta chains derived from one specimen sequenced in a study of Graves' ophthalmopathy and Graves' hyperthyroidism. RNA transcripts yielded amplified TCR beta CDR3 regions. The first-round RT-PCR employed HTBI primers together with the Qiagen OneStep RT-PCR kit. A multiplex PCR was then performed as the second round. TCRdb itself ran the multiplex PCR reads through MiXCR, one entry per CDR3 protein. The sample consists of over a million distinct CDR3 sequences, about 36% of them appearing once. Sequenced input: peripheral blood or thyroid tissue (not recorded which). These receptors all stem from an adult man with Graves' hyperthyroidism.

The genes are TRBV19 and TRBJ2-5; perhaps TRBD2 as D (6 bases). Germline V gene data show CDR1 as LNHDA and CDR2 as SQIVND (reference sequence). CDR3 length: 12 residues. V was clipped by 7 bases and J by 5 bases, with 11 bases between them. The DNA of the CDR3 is TGTGCCAGTACCCCCGGGGGTGAGACCCAGTACTTC. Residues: CASTPGGETQYF.

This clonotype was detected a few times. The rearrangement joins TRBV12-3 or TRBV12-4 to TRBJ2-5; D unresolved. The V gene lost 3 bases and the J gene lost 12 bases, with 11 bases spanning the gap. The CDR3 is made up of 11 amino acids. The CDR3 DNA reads TGTGCCAGCAGTTTTGGTCTAGTAAAGTACTTC. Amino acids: CASSFGLVKYF.

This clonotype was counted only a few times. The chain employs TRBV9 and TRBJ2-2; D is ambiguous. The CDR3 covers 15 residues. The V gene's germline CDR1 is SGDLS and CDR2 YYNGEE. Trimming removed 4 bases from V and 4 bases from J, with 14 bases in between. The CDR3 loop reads CASSPDGSSTGELFF. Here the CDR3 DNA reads TGTGCCAGCAGCCCCGACGGGTCGTCCACCGGGGAGCTGTTTTTT. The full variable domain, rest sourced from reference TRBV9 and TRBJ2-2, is DSGVTQTPKHLITATGQRVTLRCSPRSGDLSVYWYQQSLDQGLQFLIQYYNGEERAKGNILERFSAQQFPDLHSELNLSSLELGDSALYFCASSPDGSSTGELFFGEGSRLTVL.

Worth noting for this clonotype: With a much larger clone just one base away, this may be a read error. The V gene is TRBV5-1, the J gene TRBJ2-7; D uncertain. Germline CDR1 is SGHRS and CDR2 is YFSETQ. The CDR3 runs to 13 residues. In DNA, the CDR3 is TGCGCCGGCAGCCCTACGAGCTTCTACGAGCAGTACTTC. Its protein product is CAGSPTSFYEQYF.

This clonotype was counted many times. In nucleotides, the CDR3 is TGTGCCAGCAGCCCCCCTAGGGGTCAGCCCCAGCATTTT. Translation gives CASSPPRGQPQHF. This chain links TRBV12-3 or TRBV12-4 with TRBJ1-5; D might be TRBD1 (5 bases). This CDR3 comprises 13 residues. Between the trimmed V and J ends, which lost 6 bases and 6 bases, there was a span of 12 bases.

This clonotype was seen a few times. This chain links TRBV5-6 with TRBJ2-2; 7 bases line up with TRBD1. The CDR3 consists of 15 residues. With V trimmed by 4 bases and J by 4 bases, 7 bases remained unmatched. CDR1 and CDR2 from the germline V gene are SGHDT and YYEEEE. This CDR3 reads CASSPLGTATGELFF. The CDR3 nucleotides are TGTGCCAGCAGCCCCTTGGGGACAGCCACCGGGGAGCTGTTTTTT.

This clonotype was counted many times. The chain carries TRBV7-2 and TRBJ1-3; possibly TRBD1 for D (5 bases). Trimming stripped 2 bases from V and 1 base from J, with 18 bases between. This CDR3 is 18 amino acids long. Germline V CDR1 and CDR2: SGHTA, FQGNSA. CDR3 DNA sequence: TGTGCCAGCAGCTTACGGATCGGGGCACACGTTTCTGGAAACACCATATATTTT. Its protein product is CASSLRIGAHVSGNTIYF.